The 21 T cell receptor beta chains reported below all come from one sample, sequenced in a study of cytomegalovirus exposure and HLA in healthy donors (dated by TCRdb to about 2017). Library preparation was by the immunoSEQ multiplex PCR assay. For the multiplex PCR, a mixture combining 60 forward primers for TCR Vbeta segments and 13 reverse primers for TCR Jbeta segments was used. TCRdb took this table from immuneACCESS and kept in-frame rearrangements with V and J called. Such tables lack part of the clones; where checked against another copy, unresolved V genes explain under half of the gap, and the rest is unexplained. This sample is represented by 80,000 to 95,000 clones; 55% to 75% of them were singletons. The ten most abundant clones make up about 15% of the sample. The specimen was PBMCs. These receptors were collected from a woman aged 45-65 years in good health and CMV-seropositive.

The J gene is TRBJ2-3, the V gene TRBV28; 9 nucleotides line up with TRBD2. V lost 1 base, J lost 1 base, and 12 bases stayed unmatched. The length of the CDR3 is 19 residues. The germline gives CDR1 MDHEN, CDR2 SYDVKM. As DNA, the CDR3 is TGTGCCAGCAGTTTATCTCTTGGAGTAGCGGGAGTTGGCACAGATACGCAGTATTTT. It specifies CASSLSLGVAGVGTDTQYF.

The sample holds one count of this clone. The rearrangement links TRBV29-1 to TRBJ1-5; D ambiguous. CDR3 size: 13 residues. Germline loops: CDR1 SQVTM, CDR2 ANQGSEA. V shed 4 bases and J shed 3 bases, with 10 bases lying between them. The chain's CDR3 is CSVVGGLNQPQHF. The CDR3 DNA reads TGCAGCGTTGTCGGCGGCCTCAATCAGCCCCAGCATTTT.

The V and J genes are TRBV19 and TRBJ2-1, with a tentative D call TRBD1 (5 bases). The CDR3 is 13 amino acids. Trimming cost V 7 bases and J 6 bases, with 13 bases left between them. Germline-derived CDR1 and CDR2 are LNHDA and SQIVND (reference sequence). The chain's CDR3 is CASTPNRFNEQFF. DNA of the CDR3: TGTGCCAGTACTCCCAACAGGTTCAATGAGCAGTTCTTC.

The chain joins TRBV19 to TRBJ1-1; TRBD1 aligns across 9 bases. Germline V gives CDR1 LNHDA, CDR2 SQIVND (reference sequence). V lost 7 bases, J lost 6 bases, and 15 bases stayed unmatched. The CDR3 sequence is 16 residues long. CDR3 DNA sequence: TGTGCCAGTAAAGTCGCGTTGGGACAGGGTGGATCTGAAGCTTTCTTT. Translation: CASKVALGQGGSEAFF.

The chain couples TRBV11-3 to TRBJ2-1, with TRBD2 matching over 8 bases. Germline CDR1 reads SGHNT; CDR2 reads YENEEA. Trimming at V came to 3 bases and at J to 6 bases, leaving 10 bases not matched to a gene. The CDR3 contains 16 residues. The CDR3 DNA sequence: TGTGCCAGCAGCTTCACATTTAGCGGGACTCTCAATGAGCAGTTCTTC. It codes for CASSFTFSGTLNEQFF. Supplemented by reference TRBV11-3 and TRBJ2-1, the full variable domain reads EAGVVQSPRYKIIEKKQPVAFWCNPISGHNTLYWYLQNLGQGPELLIRYENEEAVDDSQLPKDRFSAERLKGVDSTLKIQPAELGDSAVYLCASSFTFSGTLNEQFFGPGTRLTVL.

The genes are TRBV2 and TRBJ1-1; 8 positions match TRBD1. CDR1 is SNHLY and CDR2 is FYNNEI in the germline V gene. The CDR3 covers 12 residues. V was clipped by 11 bases and J by 4 bases; unmatched bases: 6. As DNA, the CDR3 is TGTGCCGGACAGGGAGGGTCCACTGAAGCTTTCTTT. Protein sequence: CAGQGGSTEAFF.

The chain recombines TRBV11-2 with TRBJ2-3; 7 positions agree with TRBD1. Trimming removed 0 bases from V and 2 bases from J; junction bases left unmatched: 8. The germline CDR1 and CDR2 sequences are SGHAT and FQNNGV. The CDR3 has 17 residues. CDR3 in amino acids: CASSLDQTGLHTDTQYF. As DNA, the CDR3 is TGTGCCAGCAGCTTAGACCAGACAGGGCTCCACACAGATACGCAGTATTTT.

The chain uses TRBV19 and TRBJ2-2; D uncertain. The CDR3 has 14 amino acids. V shed 3 bases and J shed 4 bases, with 9 bases lying between them. Germline V CDR1 and CDR2: LNHDA, SQIVND (reference sequence). The DNA for the CDR3 is TGTGCCAGTAGTATCCCTCCCCCCACCGGGGAGCTGTTTTTT. This sequence encodes CASSIPPPTGELFF.

This sequence joins TRBV19 and TRBJ2-7; the D gene is possibly TRBD1 (6 bases). The ends were cut back, 7 bases at V and 5 bases at J, with 18 bases in the middle. The CDR3 contains 14 residues. Looked up from germline, CDR1 is LNHDA and CDR2 is SQIVND (reference sequence). The CDR3 DNA is TGTGCCAGTAATCCCGGGACACAGCCTAACGAGCAGTACTTC. Its protein is CASNPGTQPNEQYF.

The chain employs TRBV6-5 and TRBJ2-7; 9 nucleotides line up with TRBD1. The CDR3 has 14 amino acids. From germline, CDR1 is MNHEY and CDR2 SVGAGI. Trimming at V came to 4 bases and at J to 2 bases, leaving 3 bases not matched to a gene. The CDR3 nucleotides are TGTGCCAGCAGTTCCGGGACAGGGACCTACGAGCAGTACTTC. Protein: CASSSGTGTYEQYF.

Only a few counts were recorded for this clone. CDR3 in amino acids: CSARRQRGYTF. CDR3 nucleotides: TGCAGTGCTAGGAGGCAGCGCGGCTACACCTTC. The rearrangement links TRBV20-1 to TRBJ1-2; no clear D gene. Germline lookup yields CDR1 DFQATT and CDR2 SNEGSKA (reference sequence). V lost 3 bases and J 8 bases, leaving 10 bases between the germline ends. CDR3 length equals 11 residues.

The rearrangement joins TRBV7-3 to TRBJ2-7; the match to TRBD2 covers 7 bases. Germline CDR1 reads SGHTA; CDR2 reads FQGTGA. This CDR3 has 14 residues. V trimming: 5 bases; J trimming: 0 bases; junction bases outside the gene matches: 4. The DNA for the CDR3 is TGTGCCAGCAGCCCACTAGCGAACTCCTACGAGCAGTACTTC. It encodes CASSPLANSYEQYF.

There are a few counts of this clone. The gene calls are TRBV6-5 and TRBJ2-2; 7 bases are shared with TRBD2. The CDR3 consists of 16 residues. CDR1 is MNHEY and CDR2 is SVGAGI in the germline V gene. V shed 4 bases and J 6 bases; nucleotides not matched to a gene: 11. CDR3 coding DNA: TGTGCCAGCAGTTTGGGAGTAGCGGGCGGGCCCGGGGAGCTGTTTTTT. It codes for CASSLGVAGGPGELFF.

The gene calls are TRBV11-2 and TRBJ1-2, with a weak D call TRBD1 (5 bases). CDR1 and CDR2 (germline): SGHAT, FQNNGV. V lost 4 bases and J lost 1, with 22 bases in between. The length of the CDR3 is 18 residues. The CDR3 bases are TGTGCCAGCAGCTCCCAACTTCCTGACAGACTTAGTAACTATGGCTACACCTTC. Its translation is CASSSQLPDRLSNYGYTF.

The rearrangement links TRBV19 to TRBJ1-4; perhaps TRBD1 as D (6 bases). This CDR3 has 15 residues. Germline assignment: CDR1 LNHDA and CDR2 SQIVND (reference sequence). V was shortened by 6 bases and J by 4 bases, with 15 bases between the two germline ends. The CDR3 coding sequence is TGTGCCAGTAGCCAGGGGCGGGGGCTTAATGAAAAACTGTTTTTT. Its translation: CASSQGRGLNEKLFF.

This chain connects TRBV7-9 to TRBJ2-5; maybe TRBD2 (5 bases). The germline CDR1 and CDR2 sequences are SEHNR and FQNEAQ (reference sequence). V was trimmed by 5 bases and J by 4 bases, leaving 11 bases between them. CDR3 size: 13 residues. CDR3 sequence (DNA): TGTGCCAGCAGCGCGGCGGGTGGAGAGACCCAGTACTTC. This codes for CASSAAGGETQYF.

The chain uses TRBV2 and TRBJ1-2; D not certain. The germline gives CDR1 SNHLY, CDR2 FYNNEI. The CDR3 length is 13 residues. Trimming removed 7 bases from V and 6 bases from J, with 15 bases in between. The CDR3 sequence: CASMGRPPNGYTF. The CDR3 nucleotides are TGTGCCAGCATGGGCAGGCCTCCAAATGGCTACACCTTC.

The chain combines TRBV12-5 with TRBJ1-5; TRBD1 aligns across 10 bases. This CDR3 has 18 residues. The V and J ends lost 1 base and 1 base, in that order; junction bases with no gene match: 7. From germline, CDR1 is LGHNT and CDR2 FRNRAP. CDR3 nucleotides: TGTGCTAGTGGTTTGGGCGGGGGACAGGGGAAGAGCAATCAGCCCCAGCATTTT. Protein: CASGLGGGQGKSNQPQHF.

For the CDR3, the DNA is TGCGCCAGCAGCTTGGTGGAGGAAGATTCACCCCTCCACTTT. Its translation: CASSLVEEDSPLHF. This chain links TRBV5-1 with TRBJ1-6; D gene uncertain. The V gene lost 0 bases and the J gene lost 8 bases, with 9 bases spanning the gap. Germline CDR1 and CDR2: SGHRS and YFSETQ. The CDR3 runs to 14 residues. Combining the CDR3 with reference TRBV5-1 and TRBJ1-6 gives the whole variable domain KAGVTQTPRYLIKTRGQQVTLSCSPISGHRSVSWYQQTPGQGLQFLFEYFSETQRNKGNFPGRFSGRQFSNSRSEMNVSTLELGDSALYLCASSLVEEDSPLHFGNGTRLTVT.

The rearrangement uses TRBV28 and TRBJ2-7, with a tentative D call TRBD2 (6 bases). This CDR3 spans 14 amino acids. From germline, CDR1 is MDHEN and CDR2 SYDVKM. Trimming cost V 1 base and J 5 bases, with 12 bases left between them. CDR3 in DNA: TGTGCCAGCAGTTTATCCTGGCGGGATAACGAGCAGTACTTC. Translated, it gives CASSLSWRDNEQYF.

This clone was seen a few times. At one end the junction does not follow the germline gene, possibly because of a read error. The chain has TRBV7-9 and TRBJ2-7; maybe TRBD1 (5 bases). There are 13 residues in the CDR3. Looked up from germline, CDR1 is SEHNR and CDR2 is FQNEAQ (reference sequence). This CDR3 is CSSSLGAAYEQYF. The CDR3 nucleotides are TGTTCCAGCAGCTTAGGGGCAGCCTACGAGCAGTACTTC. The complete variable domain, with remaining parts taken from reference TRBV7-9 and TRBJ2-7, reads DTGVSQNPRHKITKRGQNVTFRCDPISEHNRLYWYRQTLGQGPEFLTYFQNEAQLEKSRLLSDRFSAERPKGSFSTLEIQRTEQGDSAMYLCSSSLGAAYEQYFGPGTRLTVT.